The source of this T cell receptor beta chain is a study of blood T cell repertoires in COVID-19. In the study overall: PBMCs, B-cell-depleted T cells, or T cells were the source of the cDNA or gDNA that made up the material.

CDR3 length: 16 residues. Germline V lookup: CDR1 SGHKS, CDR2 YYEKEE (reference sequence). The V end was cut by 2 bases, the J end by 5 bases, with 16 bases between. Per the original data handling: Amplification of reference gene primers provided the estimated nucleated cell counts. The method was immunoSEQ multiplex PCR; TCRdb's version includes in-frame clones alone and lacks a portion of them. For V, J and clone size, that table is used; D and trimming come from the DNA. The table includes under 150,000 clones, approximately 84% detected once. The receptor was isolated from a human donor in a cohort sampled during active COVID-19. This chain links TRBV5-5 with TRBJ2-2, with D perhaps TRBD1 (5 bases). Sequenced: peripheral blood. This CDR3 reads CASSLSGRVKTGELFF. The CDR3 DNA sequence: TGTGCCAGCAGCTTATCCGGCAGGGTAAAAACCGGGGAGCTGTTTTTT.